This passage covers 4 T cell receptor beta chains from one sample sequenced in a study of shared clonotypes between healthy human individuals. Using immunoSEQ multiplex PCR, the repertoire was profiled, and TCRdb retains in-frame clones only, with some absent. The repertoire holds approximately 2,300,000 clones, roughly 92% seen once, with around 0.35% in the top ten. Input material: naive CD4+ T cells from PBMCs. Subset here: CD45RA+ positively selected. Receptors originate from a man younger than 30 in good health. Some clones in this sample may be carry-over from other donors' samples.

The chain employs TRBV2 and TRBJ1-2; D is unclear. Trimming took off 8 bases at V and 4 bases at J, with 17 bases between the two ends. This CDR3 is 14 amino acids long. From germline, CDR1 is SNHLY and CDR2 FYNNEI. CDR3 loop: CASAAVGQGYGYTF. The CDR3 nucleotides are TGTGCCAGCGCGGCCGTAGGGCAAGGCTATGGCTACACCTTC.

V is TRBV6-5 and J is TRBJ1-1; D not certain. CDR1 is MNHEY, CDR2 SVGAGI, per germline. The V end was cut by 6 bases, the J end by 6 bases, with 17 bases between. This CDR3 contains 14 residues. CDR3 residues: CASSSRWPAAEAFF. The CDR3 nucleotides are TGTGCCAGCAGCTCAAGATGGCCGGCCGCTGAAGCTTTCTTT.

The rearrangement uses TRBV30 and TRBJ1-1; D perhaps matches TRBD1 (5 bases). The length of the CDR3 is 14 residues. V was clipped by 4 bases and J by 0 bases, with 12 bases between them. The germline V gene has CDR1 GTSNPN and CDR2 SVGIG (reference sequence). Here the CDR3 DNA reads TGTGCCTGGACCCGGGGCCCTATGAACACTGAAGCTTTCTTT. Its protein is CAWTRGPMNTEAFF.

The chain joins TRBV2 to TRBJ1-4; D is perhaps TRBD1 (6 bases). The V end lost 7 bases, the J end lost 2 bases, and 14 bases lay between the germline ends. The CDR3 has 15 residues. CDR1 SNHLY and CDR2 FYNNEI come from the germline V gene. The CDR3 bases are TGTGCCAGCACCGAACCAGGGGTGACTAATGAAAAACTGTTTTTT. Amino acids: CASTEPGVTNEKLFF.